The rows below give T cell receptor beta chains drawn from one sample of a study of blood T cell repertoires in COVID-19. Method: immunoSEQ multiplex PCR; TCRdb's copy keeps in-frame clones and lacks some. The table includes hundreds of thousands of clones, roughly 88% detected once. Sequencing input: peripheral blood. All receptors come from a woman under 40 with acute or convalescent COVID-19. Each CDR3 is given with its conserved first and last residue. D genes are given only for firm matches. The size entry is marked missing in some rows and otherwise reads once, few, many or a size class.

TRBV7-9,few,TRBD1,TRBJ1-6,TGTGCCAGCAGTAACGACAGGGGGCCATTGTCCCCTACTAATTCACCCCTCCACTTT,CASSNDRGPLSPTNSPLHF
TRBV19,.,TRBD1,TRBJ1-2,TGTGCCAGTAGTGTTTACCGGGACAGGGGTGGCTACACCTTC,CASSVYRDRGGYTF
TRBV25-1,.,.,TRBJ2-5,TGTGCCAGCAGTGAATCCGACAGGTACCAAGAGACCCAGTACTTC,CASSESDRYQETQYF
TRBV7-6,.,.,TRBJ2-1,TGTGCCAGCAGCTTCCAGGGGTTTGAGCAGTTCTTC,CASSFQGFEQFF
TRBV6-5,.,.,TRBJ2-7,TGTGCCAGCAGTCCAGGGTTTTTGGGCTACGAGCAGTACTTC,CASSPGFLGYEQYF
TRBV27,.,.,TRBJ1-5,TGTGCCAGCAGTTTATCGGGGGCTAATCAGCCCCAGCATTTT,CASSLSGANQPQHF
TRBV14,.,.,TRBJ2-2,TGTGCCAGCAGCCGGACAGACTTCACCGGGGAGCTGTTTTTT,CASSRTDFTGELFF
TRBV28,.,.,TRBJ1-5,TGTGCCAGCAGTTCTTACCTCAGGGATTCGGGTATTCAGCCCCAGCATTTT,CASSSYLRDSGIQPQHF
TRBV21-1,.,.,TRBJ2-5,TGTGCCAGCAGCAAAGGGGTCAAAAAAAAACTAGGGAAAGAGACCCAGTACTTC,CASSKGVKKKLGKETQYF
TRBV27,.,TRBD2,TRBJ2-1,TGTGCCAGCAGTTCCCAGCGGGAGGGTTACAATGAGCAGTTCTTC,CASSSQREGYNEQFF
TRBV29-1,.,.,TRBJ1-2,TGCAGCGCCGCTACAGGGAACTATGGCTACACCTTC,CSAATGNYGYTF
TRBV11-2,.,.,TRBJ2-4,TGTGCCAGCAGCTTAGATGGTGGCTGGGCAGACATTCAGTACTTC,CASSLDGGWADIQYF
TRBV27,.,TRBD1,TRBJ1-5,TGTGCCAGCAGTTTGAGTCGCGCGGGGACAGGGAACCTAGAGCCCCAGCATTTT,CASSLSRAGTGNLEPQHF
TRBV7-2,.,TRBD1,TRBJ1-6,TGTGCCAGCAGTTTAAAACCAGGGGGCGGTAATTCACCCCTCCACTTT,CASSLKPGGGNSPLHF
TRBV7-2,.,.,TRBJ2-7,TGTGCCAGCACCTTCGCCCCGGGGTCCTACGAGCAGTACTTC,CASTFAPGSYEQYF
TRBV19,.,.,TRBJ1-1,TGTGCCAGTTTTTCACCAGGGTGGAGCACTGAAGCTTTCTTT,CASFSPGWSTEAFF
TRBV19,.,.,TRBJ1-1,TGTGCCACCTTCTCAAGAAGACTGGGGGGGGCCACTGAAGCTTTCTTT,CATFSRRLGGATEAFF
TRBV11-2,.,.,TRBJ2-4,TGTGCCAGCAGACATACAGGGAGAAACATTCAGTACTTC,CASRHTGRNIQYF
TRBV2,.,TRBD2,TRBJ2-7,TGTGCCAGCAGAGCGGGACTAGCGGGGGTTCTCTCCTACGAGCAGTACTTC,CASRAGLAGVLSYEQYF
TRBV13,.,TRBD2,TRBJ2-1,TGTGCCAGCAGCTCCGTTCCGCGGGAGCGGAATGAGCAGTTCTTC,CASSSVPRERNEQFF
TRBV5-4,few,.,TRBJ2-3,TGTGCCAGCAGCCCAATTGGCGGGAAAAGCACAGATACGCAGTATTTT,CASSPIGGKSTDTQYF
TRBV7-2,.,.,TRBJ2-3,TGTGCCACCTCAAGAGCGGCTAGCACAGATACGCAGTATTTT,CATSRAASTDTQYF
TRBV18,.,TRBD1,TRBJ2-2,TGTGCCAGCTCACGCGGACAGGGAGACACCGGGGAGCTGTTTTTT,CASSRGQGDTGELFF
TRBV5-1,.,.,TRBJ1-1,TGCGCCAGCAGCTTAGTCCGGGGAGTGAGCACTGAAGCTTTCTTT,CASSLVRGVSTEAFF
TRBV7-9,.,.,TRBJ2-7,TGTGCCAGCAGCTCATCCTGGGACAACCGCAACCCCTACGAGCAGTACTTC,CASSSSWDNRNPYEQYF
TRBV10-3,.,.,TRBJ1-2,TGTGCCATCAGTACCGGACACGTGTTCTATGGCTACACCTTC,CAISTGHVFYGYTF
TRBV12-3/TRBV12-4,.,.,TRBJ2-3,TGTGCCAGCAGTTTAAACGGAGATACGCAGTATTTT,CASSLNGDTQYF
TRBV19,.,TRBD2,TRBJ2-5,TGTGCCAGTAGTCCCCAGGCAAGCGGGAGCCTCCGGGAGACCCAGTACTTC,CASSPQASGSLRETQYF
TRBV9,.,TRBD1,TRBJ1-3,TGTGCCAGCAGCGGCCAGGGGACAGGGGGTTACTCTGGAAACACCATATATTTT,CASSGQGTGGYSGNTIYF
TRBV24-1,once,TRBD2,TRBJ2-1,TGTGCCACCAGTGATCCTAGCGGAACCTACAATGAGCAGTTCTTC,CATSDPSGTYNEQFF
TRBV10-3,few,TRBD1,TRBJ1-1,TGTGCCATCAGTGATGGACAGGGATTTTCGTCGGACACTGAAGCTTTCTTT,CAISDGQGFSSDTEAFF
TRBV19,.,TRBD2,TRBJ2-3,TGTGCCAGCTCGCTAGCGGGAAGGGGCACAGATACGCAGTATTTT,CASSLAGRGTDTQYF
TRBV19,.,TRBD2,TRBJ2-3,TGTGCCAGTAGTGGCGGGAGGGCAAGAGATACGCAGTATTTT,CASSGGRARDTQYF
TRBV30,.,TRBD1,TRBJ1-1,TGTGCCTGGAGTGCCCGGGACAGAATGAACACTGAAGCTTTCTTT,CAWSARDRMNTEAFF
TRBV6-6,once,TRBD2,TRBJ2-2,TGTGCCAGCAGTTATAGCGGGCCGAACACCGGGGAGCTGTTTTTT,CASSYSGPNTGELFF
TRBV7-2,.,.,TRBJ1-6,TGTGCCAGCAGCCTAGAGGGGAATTCACCCCTCCACTTT,CASSLEGNSPLHF
TRBV24-1,.,.,TRBJ1-1,TGTGCCACCAGTGTTTCGGGAGGGGGTGAAGCTTTCTTT,CATSVSGGGEAFF
TRBV19,once,TRBD2,TRBJ2-1,TGTGCCAGTACTAGCGGGAGGGCCTCCAATGAGCAGTTCTTC,CASTSGRASNEQFF
TRBV24-1,few,TRBD1,TRBJ1-5,TGTGCCACCAGTGATCTCAGGGGGAATCAGCCCCAGCATTTT,CATSDLRGNQPQHF
TRBV5-1,.,TRBD1,TRBJ2-1,TGCGCCAGCAGCTTGGGCAGGGACAGGGAGGTGGATGAGCAGTTCTTC,CASSLGRDREVDEQFF
TRBV4-2,once,TRBD2,TRBJ2-1,TGTGCCAGCAGCCAACAGACTAGCGGGAGCTACAATGAGCAGTTCTTC,CASSQQTSGSYNEQFF
TRBV10-1,.,.,TRBJ2-1,TGCGCCAGCAGTGAGTTTACAGAGCCTTCCTACAATGAGCAGTTCTTC,CASSEFTEPSYNEQFF
TRBV12-5,.,TRBD1,TRBJ2-7,TGTGCTAGTGGTTTGGTACAGGGACAGGGGAAGCACGAGCAGTACTTC,CASGLVQGQGKHEQYF
TRBV9,.,.,TRBJ2-7,TGTGCCAGCAGCGTAGGGTTGGGGGCGGAATCCTACGAGCAGTACTTC,CASSVGLGAESYEQYF
TRBV30,.,TRBD1,TRBJ1-6,TGTGCCTGGAGTACCCAAAGCCCAGGGGGGAGATCACCCCTCCACTTT,CAWSTQSPGGRSPLHF
TRBV4-3,.,TRBD1,TRBJ2-5,TGCGCCAGCAGCCAATTTGAGGGGGCGACCCAGTACTTC,CASSQFEGATQYF
TRBV5-1,.,TRBD2,TRBJ2-5,TGCGCCAGCAGCTTGGGGCGCGGGAGAGGCGAGACCCAGTACTTC,CASSLGRGRGETQYF
TRBV5-1,once,TRBD1,TRBJ2-7,TGCGCCAGCAGCCCGGGACAGGGGGCGGCGTACGAGCAGTACTTC,CASSPGQGAAYEQYF
TRBV10-1,.,.,TRBJ2-3,TGCGCCAGCAGTGAATCGGGGTTTCAGGGCACAGATACGCAGTATTTT,CASSESGFQGTDTQYF
TRBV2,.,TRBD1,TRBJ2-1,TGTGCCAGCAGGCCTGACAGGGGGCAGGTCAATGAGCAGTTCTTC,CASRPDRGQVNEQFF
TRBV2,once,.,TRBJ2-3,TGTGCCAGCAGTGTTGGCAGGGGCCGCACAGATACGCAGTATTTT,CASSVGRGRTDTQYF
TRBV5-4,.,TRBD2,TRBJ2-1,TGTGCCAGCAGCTTGGGGACTAGTCACAATGAGCAGTTCTTC,CASSLGTSHNEQFF
TRBV19,.,TRBD1,TRBJ2-1,TGTGCCAGTATAGCGACAGGGGGTTACAATGAGCAGTTCTTC,CASIATGGYNEQFF
TRBV11-2,.,TRBD1,TRBJ1-4,TGTGCCAGCAGCTTAGATCGAGGGGGCTTTGAAAAACTGTTTTTT,CASSLDRGGFEKLFF
TRBV7-2,.,.,TRBJ2-2,TGTGCCAGCAGGCTAGTCGGTACCGGGGAGCTGTTTTTT,CASRLVGTGELFF
TRBV19,.,TRBD2,TRBJ2-5,TGTGCCAGTAGTATCTTGACTAGCGGGAGAGAGACCCAGTACTTC,CASSILTSGRETQYF
TRBV30,.,.,TRBJ1-2,TGTGCCTGGACCCGATGGAGGGGCTTCAATAACCCGAACTATGGCTACACCTTC,CAWTRWRGFNNPNYGYTF